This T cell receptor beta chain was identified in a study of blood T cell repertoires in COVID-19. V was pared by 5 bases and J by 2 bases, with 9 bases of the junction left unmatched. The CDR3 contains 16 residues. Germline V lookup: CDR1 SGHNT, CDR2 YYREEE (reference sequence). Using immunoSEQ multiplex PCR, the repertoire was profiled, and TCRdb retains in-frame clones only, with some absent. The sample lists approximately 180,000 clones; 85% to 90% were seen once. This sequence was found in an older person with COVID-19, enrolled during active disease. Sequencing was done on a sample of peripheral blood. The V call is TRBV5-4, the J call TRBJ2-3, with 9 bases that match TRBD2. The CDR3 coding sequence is TGTGCCAGCAGTTTCGGACTAGCGACGCTCACAGATACGCAGTATTTT. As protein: CASSFGLATLTDTQYF.